This T cell receptor (beta chain) appears in the sequencing data of a study of beta chain features in type 1 diabetes. At the level of the study: Patients looked much like healthy donors when it came to age, gender and cell yields.

Based on CD45RO/CCR7/CD25/CD127/CD95/CD27, CD4+ regulatory, stem cell-like memory, naive and central memory cells were sorted. The CDR3 totals 15 residues. Germline V gives CDR1 SGHAT, CDR2 FQDESV (reference sequence). The V and J ends lost 0 bases and 0 bases respectively, with 6 bases between them. As every portion of the isolated RNA was reverse transcribed, the sequencing read expressed TCRB transcripts. Sequencing was performed with immunoSEQ multiplex PCR; in TCRdb, only in-frame clones are kept and a portion is missing. The sample carries more than 300,000 clones, around 12% recorded once. Sequencing was done on a sample of naive CD4+ T cells from blood. The chain uses TRBV11-1 and TRBJ2-1; no definite D call. The clonotype comes from a man in his late teens or twenties in good health. The CDR3 DNA follows: TGTGCCAGCAGCTTAGCCCAGTACTCCTACAATGAGCAGTTCTTC. Translated: CASSLAQYSYNEQFF.